This T cell receptor beta chain was identified during a study of T cell responses to AZD1222 COVID-19 vaccine. Study background: Samples with a second dose at about 4 or about 12 weeks were pooled together. Study-wide results and limits: Across the whole spike, CD4 TCRs peaked at regions 160-218 and 743-854. Repertoires were obtained solely post-peak T cell response. Females outnumbered males among donors, who were mostly white British; clonal diversity was possibly underestimated.

The table came from immunoSEQ multiplex PCR; TCRdb's copy has only in-frame clones and leaves some out. The sample carries 95,000 to 150,000 clones, 80% to 90% recorded once. The CDR3 has 15 residues. The V end was cut by 6 bases, the J end by 1 base, with 15 bases between. CDR1 is MDHEN and CDR2 is SYDVKM in the germline V gene. In the case of this clone: Its antigen is as yet unknown.

The sample consisted of peripheral blood, taken on day 0 of AZD1222 vaccination. The V call is TRBV28, the J call TRBJ1-1; the D is unclear. The receptor was derived from an adult in good health. The DNA of the CDR3 is TGTGCCAGCAGGTACAGAACAGATCAGAACACTGAAGCTTTCTTT. Residues: CASRYRTDQNTEAFF.